This T cell receptor beta chain was sequenced during a study of shared clonotypes between healthy human individuals. V dropped 4 bases and J dropped 6; count of bases not matched to a gene: 6. This CDR3 is 14 amino acids long. Per germline, CDR1 SGHDN and CDR2 FVKESK. Splitting the CD4+ cells yielded a CD45RA+ naive subset and a CD45RA-negative memory subset. TCRdb's copy holds only in-frame clones and misses some; the assay was immunoSEQ multiplex PCR. The sample consists of some 2.3 million clones, over 85% of them appearing once. Study results and caveats: Rarefaction curves obtained for sorted subsets showed sequencing incomplete despite large depth. Relative to memory subsets, naive subsets generally showed larger estimated richness.

To note about this clone: Its matching antigen is unknown.

V is TRBV14 and J is TRBJ2-7; 10 positions agree with TRBD2. The source material was naive CD4+ T cells from PBMCs. Subset described: CD45RA+ positively selected. This receptor was taken from a man aged 18 to 35 in good health. Some clones in this sample may be carry-over from other donors' samples. CDR3 in DNA: TGTGCCAGCAGCCGGCAATGGACTAGCGGCGAGCAGTACTTC. This gives the protein CASSRQWTSGEQYF.